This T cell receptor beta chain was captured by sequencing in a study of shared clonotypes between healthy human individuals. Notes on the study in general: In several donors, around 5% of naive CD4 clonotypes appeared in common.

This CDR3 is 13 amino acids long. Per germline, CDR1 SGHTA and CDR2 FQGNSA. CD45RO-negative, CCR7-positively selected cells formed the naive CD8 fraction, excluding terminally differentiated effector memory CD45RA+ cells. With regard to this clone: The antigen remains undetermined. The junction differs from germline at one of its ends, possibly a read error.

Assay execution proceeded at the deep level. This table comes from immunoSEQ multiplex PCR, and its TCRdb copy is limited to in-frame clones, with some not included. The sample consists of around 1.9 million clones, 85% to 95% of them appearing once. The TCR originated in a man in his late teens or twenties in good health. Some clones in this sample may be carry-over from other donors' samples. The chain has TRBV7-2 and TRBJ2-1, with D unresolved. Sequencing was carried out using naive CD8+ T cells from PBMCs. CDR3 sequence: CASSLVSAREPFF. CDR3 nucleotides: TGTGCCAGCAGCTTAGTCTCAGCAAGAGAGCCGTTCTTC.